The 28 T cell receptor beta chains below were found in one sample sequenced in a study of blood T cell repertoires in COVID-19. Sequencing used immunoSEQ multiplex PCR; TCRdb keeps in-frame clones, though not all of them. The sample consists of around 50,000 clones, 90% of them appearing once. The sequenced sample consisted of peripheral blood. All receptors come from a human donor in a cohort sampled during active COVID-19.

This clone has a single count. The CDR3 DNA reads TGCGCCAGCAGCTTATCACAGGGGGATGAAGCTTTCTTT. This encodes CASSLSQGDEAFF. The chain carries TRBV5-1 and TRBJ1-1; 8 nucleotides align to TRBD1. J lost 7 bases, V lost 2 bases, and 4 bases had no gene match. Germline assignment: CDR1 SGHRS and CDR2 YFSETQ. The CDR3 has 13 amino acids.

The chain recombines TRBV28 with TRBJ2-3; 10 bases match TRBD2. The V and J ends lost 7 bases and 3 bases, in that order; junction bases with no gene match: 4. The CDR3 extends over 14 amino acids. Germline loops: CDR1 MDHEN, CDR2 SYDVKM. The CDR3 here is CASNPGLATDTQYF. CDR3 nucleotides: TGTGCCAGCAACCCGGGACTAGCGACAGATACGCAGTATTTT. The whole variable domain, filled in from reference TRBV28 and TRBJ2-3, reads DVKVTQSSRYLVKRTGEKVFLECVQDMDHENMFWYRQDPGLGLRLIYFSYDVKMKEKGDIPEGYSVSREKKERFSLILESASTNQTSMYLCASNPGLATDTQYFGPGTRLTVL.

This chain links TRBV28 with TRBJ1-1; D gene unclear. This CDR3 is built from 13 residues. Between the trimmed V and J ends, which lost 7 bases and 2 bases, there was a span of 11 bases. Per germline, CDR1 MDHEN and CDR2 SYDVKM. The CDR3 loop reads CASTQIPNTEAFF. The CDR3 nucleotides read TGTGCCAGCACCCAAATCCCCAACACTGAAGCTTTCTTT.

This rearrangement joins TRBV20-1 to TRBJ2-5, with D unclear. The V end was cut by 5 bases, the J end by 4 bases, with 8 bases between. Germline V gene data show CDR1 as DFQATT and CDR2 as SNEGSKA (reference sequence). The CDR3 runs 11 residues. In DNA, the CDR3 is TGCAGTGCTGCCGCTAGAGAGACCCAGTACTTC. Its translation: CSAAARETQYF.

This clone was recorded once. The chain carries TRBV7-9 and TRBJ1-2, with TRBD1 as a possible D gene (6 bases). CDR1 is SEHNR and CDR2 is FQNEAQ in the germline V gene (reference sequence). The CDR3 has 11 residues. V shed 8 bases and J shed 9 bases, with 13 bases lying between them. The CDR3 protein is CASAGGFSYTF. The CDR3, as DNA: TGTGCCAGCGCGGGGGGCTTCAGCTACACCTTC.

V and J are TRBV5-1 and TRBJ1-1; the D gene is possibly TRBD1 (5 bases). This CDR3 comprises 14 residues. The germline gives CDR1 SGHRS, CDR2 YFSETQ. Trimming stripped 2 bases from V and 3 bases from J, with 11 bases between. This chain's CDR3 is CASSFGALDTEAFF. CDR3 nucleotide sequence: TGCGCCAGCAGCTTTGGGGCGTTAGACACTGAAGCTTTCTTT. Using reference TRBV5-1 and TRBJ1-1 for the parts outside the CDR3, the full variable domain is KAGVTQTPRYLIKTRGQQVTLSCSPISGHRSVSWYQQTPGQGLQFLFEYFSETQRNKGNFPGRFSGRQFSNSRSEMNVSTLELGDSALYLCASSFGALDTEAFFGQGTRLTVV.

In its sample, this clone was seen once. The chain joins TRBV11-2 to TRBJ2-3; no definite D call. The CDR3 is made up of 15 amino acids. In germline, CDR1 is SGHAT, CDR2 FQNNGV. Trimming removed 1 base from V and 0 bases from J, with 8 bases in between. CDR3: CASSLGGTSTDTQYF. The DNA for the CDR3 is TGTGCCAGCAGCTTAGGAGGAACTAGCACAGATACGCAGTATTTT.

The chain carries TRBV6-5 and TRBJ1-1; TRBD1 might be the D (6 bases). The CDR3 consists of 14 residues. V was shortened by 6 bases and J by 2 bases, with 13 bases between the two germline ends. Germline CDR1 MNHEY, CDR2 SVGAGI. CDR3 bases: TGTGCCAGCAGCCGGGCGGGGGCTAACACTGAAGCTTTCTTT. Its translation: CASSRAGANTEAFF.

The chain is built from TRBV20-1 and TRBJ1-2; 7 bases agree with TRBD1. After removal of 3 bases from V and 10 bases from J, the junction contained 8 bases not matched to a gene. The CDR3 totals 12 residues. The germline gives CDR1 DFQATT, CDR2 SNEGSKA (reference sequence). The CDR3 DNA follows: TGCAGTGCTAGTATAGGACAGGCAGCCTACACCTTC. Residues: CSASIGQAAYTF.

This sequence joins TRBV15 and TRBJ2-1; TRBD2 might be the D (5 bases). The CDR3 runs 15 residues. The V gene lost 1 base and the J gene lost 8 bases, with 15 bases spanning the gap. The V gene's germline CDR1 is LNHNV and CDR2 YYDKDF (reference sequence). For the CDR3, the DNA is TGTGCCACCAGCAGAGGCGAACTAGGCACCTATGAGCAGTTCTTC. This codes for CATSRGELGTYEQFF.

This clone appeared once. The V gene is TRBV5-6, the J gene TRBJ2-7, with 9 bases lining up with TRBD1. The CDR3 has 15 residues. The germline CDR1 and CDR2 sequences are SGHDT and YYEEEE. V dropped 4 bases and J dropped 5; count of bases not matched to a gene: 10. The CDR3 nucleotides are TGTGCCAGCAGCCGGACCGGGACAGGGTTCAACGAGCAGTACTTC. Translation: CASSRTGTGFNEQYF.

The V and J genes are TRBV5-6 and TRBJ2-5, with 7 bases lining up with TRBD1. With 4 bases clipped from V and 3 bases from J, the junction kept 6 bases outside the gene matches. Germline assignment: CDR1 SGHDT and CDR2 YYEEEE. The CDR3 is 14 residues long. The CDR3 here is CASSASGTEETQYF. The CDR3 nucleotides are TGTGCCAGCAGCGCTTCCGGGACAGAAGAGACCCAGTACTTC.

The chain joins TRBV10-3 to TRBJ1-4; 8 bases are a match to TRBD1. V lost 2 bases to trimming and J lost 8 bases; unmatched junction nucleotides: 7. From germline, CDR1 is ENHRY and CDR2 SYGVKD. The CDR3 is 15 amino acids. CDR3 in DNA: TGTGCCATCAGTGAGGGACAGGGTCAAGGAGAAAAACTGTTTTTT. Protein product: CAISEGQGQGEKLFF.

The chain is built from TRBV20-1 and TRBJ2-3; D uncertain. Germline assignment: CDR1 DFQATT and CDR2 SNEGSKA (reference sequence). V was cut by 3 bases and J by 0 bases, with 10 bases left in between. CDR3 length: 14 residues. The CDR3 coding sequence is TGCAGTGCTAGTCTACTAACTAGCACAGATACGCAGTATTTT. Its protein is CSASLLTSTDTQYF.

V usage is TRBV6-5 and J usage is TRBJ2-7; D call uncertain. The CDR3 loop spans 14 amino acids. The germline V and J ends were trimmed by 6 bases and 2 bases, with 14 bases remaining between them. Per the germline V gene, CDR1 is MNHEY and CDR2 is SVGAGI. The CDR3 sequence is CASSKTEGPYEQYF. The CDR3 DNA reads as TGTGCCAGCAGCAAAACAGAAGGTCCCTACGAGCAGTACTTC.

The rearrangement uses TRBV14 and TRBJ1-2; TRBD1 matches at 8 bases. The germline CDR1 and CDR2 sequences are SGHDN and FVKESK. Trimming cost V 1 base and J 9 bases; bases outside gene matches: 13. The CDR3 runs 16 residues. The DNA for the CDR3 is TGTGCCAGCAGCCAAGCGGCCGTGGACAGGGCTGGAAGCTACACCTTC. This codes for CASSQAAVDRAGSYTF.

The chain employs TRBV27 and TRBJ2-1, with 8 bases lining up with TRBD1. With V trimmed by 7 bases and J by 9 bases, 14 bases remained unmatched. The CDR3 has 15 amino acids. Germline CDR1 reads MNHEY; CDR2 reads SMNVEV (reference sequence). CDR3 residues: CASIARGRTFGEQFF. Here the CDR3 DNA reads TGTGCCAGCATTGCCAGGGGGCGGACATTCGGTGAGCAGTTCTTC.

The chain has TRBV3-1 (or the pseudogene TRBV3-2) and TRBJ1-4; D call uncertain. The CDR3 spans 13 residues. Trimming took off 5 bases at V and 4 bases at J, with 8 bases between the two ends. Germline V gene sequence: CDR1 LGHDT, CDR2 YNNKEL (reference sequence). The CDR3 reads CASSFRVNEKLFF. DNA of the CDR3: TGTGCCAGCAGCTTCCGGGTTAATGAAAAACTGTTTTTT.

The rearrangement joins TRBV7-8 to TRBJ2-1, with 10 bases identical to TRBD2. This CDR3 spans 15 amino acids. V was pared by 1 base and J by 9 bases, with 6 bases of the junction left unmatched. Germline CDR1 is SGHVS and CDR2 is FQNEAQ. The CDR3 region is CASSLGSSGSIEQFF. CDR3 in DNA: TGTGCCAGCAGCTTAGGGTCTAGCGGGAGTATTGAGCAGTTCTTC.

This chain's CDR3 is CASPGGSPYEQYF. As DNA, the CDR3 is TGCGCCAGCCCCGGCGGGAGTCCCTACGAGCAGTACTTC. V usage is TRBV4-1 and J usage is TRBJ2-7, with 7 bases that match TRBD2. J gave up 2 bases and V 8 bases, and 6 bases lay outside the gene matches. The CDR3 loop spans 13 amino acids. The germline CDR1 and CDR2 sequences are MGHRA and YSYEKL.

In DNA form, the CDR3 reads TGTGCCAGCAGCTCCAGGGGGCATTTTGGAAACACCATATATTTT. It encodes CASSSRGHFGNTIYF. The chain couples TRBV5-6 to TRBJ1-3, with 8 bases lining up with TRBD1. CDR1 and CDR2 (germline): SGHDT, YYEEEE. The V segment lost 3 bases and the J segment 3 bases; nucleotides outside the gene matches: 5. The CDR3 is 15 amino acids.

The rearrangement uses TRBV5-1 and TRBJ1-6, with TRBD1 matching 7 bases. V was pared by 2 bases and J by 8 bases, with 7 bases of the junction left unmatched. CDR3 length equals 15 residues. Germline V gene sequence: CDR1 SGHRS, CDR2 YFSETQ. In DNA, the CDR3 is TGCGCCAGCAGCTTCTCCGGGACAGACCATTCACCCCTCCACTTT. It yields the protein CASSFSGTDHSPLHF.

In this sample, this clone turned up a few times. V gene TRBV18 combines with J gene TRBJ2-7, with D possibly TRBD2 on 6 matching bases. The ends were cut back, 3 bases at V and 1 base at J, with 16 bases in the middle. The CDR3 totals 16 residues. Germline-derived CDR1 and CDR2 are KGHSH and LQKENI. CDR3 coding DNA: TGTGCCAGCTCACCCAGCCGGGTGCGGGATTCCTACGAGCAGTACTTC. It codes for CASSPSRVRDSYEQYF. Drawing the rest from reference TRBV18 and TRBJ2-7, the complete variable domain is NAGVMQNPRHLVRRRGQEARLRCSPMKGHSHVYWYRQLPEEGLKFMVYLQKENIIDESGMPKERFSAEFPKEGPSILRIQQVVRGDSAAYFCASSPSRVRDSYEQYFGPGTRLTVT.

CDR3 bases: TGTGCCAGCAGCCTAGCGCCATTGCTGCCCCAGCATTTT. It encodes CASSLAPLLPQHF. The gene calls are TRBV3-1 (or the pseudogene TRBV3-2) and TRBJ1-5; D not resolved. V was pared by 4 bases and J by 9 bases, with 13 bases between. This CDR3 has 13 amino acids. Germline CDR1 and CDR2: LGHDT and YNNKEL (reference sequence).

This chain uses TRBV28 with TRBJ1-2, with a tentative D call TRBD1 (5 bases). Trimming cost V 7 bases and J 3 bases, with 12 bases left between them. Germline V lookup: CDR1 MDHEN, CDR2 SYDVKM. The CDR3 is 13 residues long. The CDR3 coding sequence is TGTGCCAGCACTTCGGGGGAGCACTATGGCTACACCTTC. Translating gives CASTSGEHYGYTF.

V usage is TRBV2 and J usage is TRBJ2-5; 7 bases are a match to TRBD1. The V gene end was trimmed by 6 bases and the J gene end by 3 bases; junction bases not matched to a gene: 13. Germline CDR1 SNHLY, CDR2 FYNNEI. CDR3 length: 16 amino acids. Here the CDR3 reads CASRTPETGNEETQYF. DNA for the CDR3: TGTGCCAGCAGAACGCCTGAGACAGGGAATGAAGAGACCCAGTACTTC.

V gene TRBV10-2 combines with J gene TRBJ2-7; 9 bases match TRBD1. CDR1 WSHSY and CDR2 SAAADI come from the germline V gene. The CDR3 loop spans 16 amino acids. J gave up 5 bases and V 8 bases, and 16 bases lay outside the gene matches. The DNA for the CDR3 is TGCGCCAGCTTTGGGCCCGGCCCGACAGGGGGTGACGAGCAGTACTTC. Translating it yields CASFGPGPTGGDEQYF.

The CDR3 is CASRPGGGLANYGYTF. DNA for the CDR3: TGTGCCAGTAGGCCCGGTGGCGGCCTAGCTAACTATGGCTACACCTTC. V usage is TRBV19 and J usage is TRBJ1-2, with unresolved D. Trimming removed 6 bases from V and 0 bases from J, with 17 bases in between. Germline V gene sequence: CDR1 LNHDA, CDR2 SQIVND (reference sequence). CDR3 size: 16 residues.